Shown below are 23 T cell receptor beta chains from a single sample sequenced in a study of control samples from healthy donors and cancer patients. The method was immunoSEQ multiplex PCR; TCRdb's version includes in-frame clones alone and lacks a portion of them. The data contain about 180,000 clones, 90% of them singletons. The sample consisted of blood. All receptors derive from a woman between 45 and 60 years old in good health.

This clone was observed at least ten times. This chain links TRBV4-2 with TRBJ1-2, with D uncertain. Germline CDR1 is LGHNA and CDR2 is YNFKEQ. Trimming took off 4 bases at V and 5 bases at J, with 11 bases between the two ends. The CDR3 is 13 amino acids. This chain's CDR3 is CASSLRASYGYTF. CDR3 nucleotides: TGTGCCAGCAGCCTTAGGGCTTCATATGGCTACACCTTC.

This chain uses TRBV20-1 with TRBJ2-1; a weak D match, TRBD1 (5 bases). Trimming cost V 5 bases and J 6 bases, with 8 bases left between them. The germline V gene encodes CDR1 DFQATT and CDR2 SNEGSKA (reference sequence). The CDR3 consists of 11 residues. The CDR3 nucleotides are TGCAGTGCTCAGACAGTCAATGAGCAGTTCTTC. It specifies CSAQTVNEQFF.

The genes are TRBV3-1 (or the pseudogene TRBV3-2) and TRBJ1-4; 11 bases align to TRBD1. Germline assignment: CDR1 LGHDT and CDR2 YNNKEL (reference sequence). The J segment lost 8 bases and the V segment lost 4 bases, leaving 6 bases of the junction unmatched. The length of the CDR3 is 15 residues. In DNA, the CDR3 is TGTGCCAGCAGCCCCGGACAGGGGGCTTGGGAAAAACTGTTTTTT. Its protein product is CASSPGQGAWEKLFF.

Remarks on this clone: Germline and junction disagree at one end, which may indicate a read error. The chain combines TRBV5-1 with TRBJ2-1; 8 bases align to TRBD2. Looked up from germline, CDR1 is SGHRS and CDR2 is YFSETQ. The CDR3 consists of 16 residues. This chain's CDR3 is CASSRDSGKSSNEQFF. The CDR3 DNA follows: TGCGCCAGCAGCCGGGATAGCGGGAAATCCTCCAATGAGCAGTTCTTC.

The chain has TRBV18 and TRBJ2-1, with 13 bases fitting TRBD2. The V gene's germline CDR1 is KGHSH and CDR2 LQKENI. V lost 5 bases and J lost 9; bases outside the gene matches: 7. The CDR3 spans 15 residues. DNA of the CDR3: TGTGCCAGCTCAAAACTAGCGGGGGGGCAAGGTGAGCAGTTCTTC. Translation gives CASSKLAGGQGEQFF.

The CDR3 nucleotides read TGTGCCATCAGTGACCCGGGTCAGAGCTACGAGCAGTACTTC. The encoded protein is CAISDPGQSYEQYF. The chain carries TRBV10-3 and TRBJ2-7; D is unresolved. V was pared by 3 bases and J by 3 bases, with 12 bases between. Germline lookup yields CDR1 ENHRY and CDR2 SYGVKD. The CDR3 loop spans 14 amino acids.

This chain connects TRBV6-4 to TRBJ1-2; 11 nucleotides align to TRBD1. The germline gives CDR1 MRHNA, CDR2 SNTAGT. V lost 2 bases and J lost 4; bases outside the gene matches: 0. The CDR3 loop spans 14 amino acids. CDR3 coding DNA: TGTGCCAGCAGTGACGGGACAGGGGGCTATGGCTACACCTTC. This sequence encodes CASSDGTGGYGYTF.

This chain joins TRBV3-1 (or the pseudogene TRBV3-2) and TRBJ2-3; a possible D gene is TRBD2 (5 bases). The CDR3 runs 16 residues. V was cut by 4 bases and J by 2 bases, with 16 bases left in between. CDR1 is LGHDT, CDR2 YNNKEL, per germline (reference sequence). CDR3 DNA: TGTGCCAGCAGCCCCACGTTCGGGATGGCCACAGATACGCAGTATTTT. It yields the protein CASSPTFGMATDTQYF.

This chain joins TRBV27 and TRBJ2-1; possible D gene TRBD1, 5 bases. The CDR3 length is 14 residues. Trimming shortened V by 5 bases and J by 6 bases, and 14 bases separated the two germline ends. CDR1 is MNHEY, CDR2 SMNVEV, per germline (reference sequence). CDR3 in amino acids: CASSPSGRANEQFF. CDR3 sequence (DNA): TGTGCCAGCAGTCCCTCGGGCAGGGCCAATGAGCAGTTCTTC.

V gene TRBV5-6 combines with J gene TRBJ2-4, with TRBD1 matching over 11 bases. CDR3 length equals 17 residues. The ends lost 4 bases at V and 3 bases at J; junction bases unmatched: 9. Per germline, CDR1 SGHDT and CDR2 YYEEEE. CDR3 in amino acids: CASSLGQGGIDKNIQYF. CDR3 nucleotide sequence: TGTGCCAGCAGCCTGGGACAGGGGGGTATCGACAAAAACATTCAGTACTTC.

V usage is TRBV19 and J usage is TRBJ1-5, with D perhaps TRBD1 (6 bases). In germline, CDR1 is LNHDA, CDR2 SQIVND (reference sequence). V was pared by 7 bases and J by 7 bases, with 20 bases between. The CDR3 contains 15 residues. CDR3 residues: CASTYFWGLGQPQHF. The CDR3 DNA follows: TGTGCCAGTACCTATTTTTGGGGGCTTGGGCAGCCCCAGCATTTT.

This sequence joins TRBV9 and TRBJ2-2; 13 bases are shared with TRBD2. Germline assignment: CDR1 SGDLS and CDR2 YYNGEE. This CDR3 spans 12 amino acids. The V and J ends lost 8 bases and 10 bases, in that order; junction bases with no gene match: 2. CDR3 nucleotide sequence: TGTGCCAGACTAGCGGGAGGGGCGGAGCTGTTTTTT. Encoded protein: CARLAGGAELFF.

V and J are TRBV11-2 and TRBJ1-6, with D possibly being TRBD1 (5 bases). Trimming left V 3 bases short and J 9 bases short, with 12 bases between. CDR1 and CDR2 from the germline V gene are SGHAT and FQNNGV. This CDR3 spans 14 amino acids. The CDR3 protein is CASSLSGRGSPLHF. For the CDR3, the DNA is TGTGCCAGCAGCTTGTCAGGGAGAGGTTCACCCCTCCACTTT.

This clone was counted a few times. The rearrangement joins TRBV6-2 or TRBV6-3 to TRBJ2-3, with D maybe TRBD2 (5 bases). The CDR3 sequence is 14 residues long. The germline CDR1 and CDR2 sequences are MNHEY and SVGEGT. V lost 0 bases to trimming and J lost 2 bases, with 6 bases between them. The CDR3 nucleotides are TGTGCCAGCAGTTACTCGAGGGCCACAGATACGCAGTATTTT. This translates into CASSYSRATDTQYF.

V and J are TRBV7-9 and TRBJ1-1; D is possibly TRBD1 (6 bases). CDR1 SEHNR and CDR2 FQNEAQ come from the germline V gene (reference sequence). V was pared by 5 bases and J by 8 bases, with 12 bases between. This CDR3 comprises 12 residues. CDR3 in amino acids: CASSRQDREAFF. CDR3 DNA: TGTGCCAGCAGCCGCCAAGACAGGGAAGCTTTCTTT.

The J gene is TRBJ1-2, the V gene TRBV19; D is unclear. Germline values: CDR1 LNHDA, CDR2 SQIVND (reference sequence). The CDR3 extends over 15 amino acids. The V gene lost 7 bases and the J gene lost 4 bases, with 19 bases spanning the gap. CDR3 protein: CASNDNSGWAYGYTF. The CDR3 nucleotides are TGTGCCAGTAACGACAACAGCGGATGGGCCTATGGCTACACCTTC.

The genes are TRBV5-1 and TRBJ1-4; a weak D match, TRBD1 (5 bases). V was cut by 4 bases and J by 4 bases, with 8 bases left in between. The CDR3 consists of 13 residues. CDR1 and CDR2 from the germline V gene are SGHRS and YFSETQ. CDR3 sequence (DNA): TGCGCCAGCAGCAGGGACGTTAATGAAAAACTGTTTTTT. Translated, it gives CASSRDVNEKLFF.

The chain couples TRBV19 to TRBJ1-5, with D unresolved. The CDR3 has 12 residues. V shed 6 bases and J shed 6 bases, with 9 bases lying between them. Germline V gene lookup returns CDR1 LNHDA and CDR2 SQIVND (reference sequence). The CDR3 DNA sequence: TGTGCCAGTAGCGCGCGGGTTCAGCCCCAGCATTTT. It encodes CASSARVQPQHF.

V and J are TRBV4-3 and TRBJ2-5; D is uncertain. The ends were cut back, 0 bases at V and 4 bases at J, with 9 bases in the middle. CDR1 LGHNA and CDR2 YSLEER come from the germline V gene. The CDR3 has 14 amino acids. This CDR3 is CASSQDHGRETQYF. In DNA, the CDR3 is TGCGCCAGCAGCCAAGATCATGGAAGAGAGACCCAGTACTTC.

This chain links TRBV6-5 with TRBJ2-1; maybe TRBD2 (6 bases). CDR3 length: 15 residues. V lost 7 bases and J lost 9, with 22 bases in between. Germline V CDR1 and CDR2: MNHEY, SVGAGI. In DNA form, the CDR3 reads TGTGCCAGCACCCGAGTTGGGACTCCCGACCTTGAGCAGTTCTTC. Translated, it gives CASTRVGTPDLEQFF.

This chain uses TRBV9 with TRBJ2-5; D assignment may be TRBD1 or TRBD2 (5 bases each). V lost 0 bases to trimming and J lost 2 bases, with 11 bases between them. The CDR3 has 15 residues. Germline CDR1 SGDLS, CDR2 YYNGEE. The CDR3 protein is CASSVASGRQETQYF. Written as DNA, the CDR3 is TGTGCCAGCAGCGTAGCCTCGGGACGGCAAGAGACCCAGTACTTC. Full variable domain (outside the CDR3, taken from reference TRBV9 and TRBJ2-5): DSGVTQTPKHLITATGQRVTLRCSPRSGDLSVYWYQQSLDQGLQFLIQYYNGEERAKGNILERFSAQQFPDLHSELNLSSLELGDSALYFCASSVASGRQETQYFGPGTRLLVL.

V gene TRBV28 combines with J gene TRBJ2-7; D is unclear. V lost 6 bases to trimming and J lost 2 bases, with 17 bases between them. CDR3 length: 15 residues. The germline CDR1 and CDR2 sequences are MDHEN and SYDVKM. In nucleotides, the CDR3 is TGTGCCAGCAGCCCTCCTGCGAGGCGCACCTACGAGCAGTACTTC. Residues: CASSPPARRTYEQYF.

This rearrangement joins TRBV27 to TRBJ2-7; D uncertain. V lost 6 bases to trimming and J lost 0 bases, with 15 bases between them. The CDR3 has 15 amino acids. Germline V lookup: CDR1 MNHEY, CDR2 SMNVEV (reference sequence). CDR3 sequence (DNA): TGTGCCAGCAGAAAGTGGCCACACAGCTCCTACGAGCAGTACTTC. Its translation is CASRKWPHSSYEQYF.